This TCR beta chain was documented in a study of T cell responses to AZD1222 COVID-19 vaccine. Overall study context: Both about-4-week and about-12-week second-dose recipients were combined.

Here immunoSEQ multiplex PCR was the method, and the copy in TCRdb shows in-frame clones only, minus some. Of fewer than 150,000 clones listed, 85% to 95% are singletons. Germline-derived CDR1 and CDR2 are ENHRY and SYGVKD. The CDR3 is 18 residues long. V shed 4 bases and J shed 0 bases, with 21 bases lying between them. Details on this clone: As yet, its antigen is unknown.

Study-wide findings and caveats: Females made up more of the donors, who were largely white British, and clonal diversity may have come out too low.

The TCR comes from an adult in good health. The sequencing used peripheral blood, collected on day 0 of AZD1222 vaccination. J is TRBJ1-1 and V is TRBV10-3, with D perhaps matching TRBD1 (5 bases). DNA of the CDR3: TGTGCCATCAGTGTCCTCCAGGGCAGGGTTGGGGTGAACACTGAAGCTTTCTTT. It translates to CAISVLQGRVGVNTEAFF.